These 3 T cell receptor beta chains share one sample of origin, sequenced in a study of blood T cell repertoires in COVID-19. The protocol was immunoSEQ multiplex PCR, while the TCRdb copy is restricted to in-frame clones and leaves out a portion. The profile covers 100,000 to 150,000 clones, with roughly 84% appearing a single time and about an eighth taken by the ten largest. The sequencing sample was made of peripheral blood. These receptors came from a woman in her thirties who had recovered from COVID-19.

This clone was seen a handful of times. DNA of the CDR3: TGTGCCAGCAGCTTGAATATTGGACAGGGTTCCTACAATGAGCAGTTCTTC. Its translation: CASSLNIGQGSYNEQFF. V is TRBV5-6 and J is TRBJ2-1; 8 bases agree with TRBD1. The germline V gene has CDR1 SGHDT and CDR2 YYEEEE. The CDR3 extends over 17 amino acids. V dropped 1 base and J dropped 1; count of bases not matched to a gene: 7.

This chain joins TRBV6-5 and TRBJ2-5; TRBD2 might be the D (6 bases). CDR3 length: 14 residues. Per the germline V gene, CDR1 is MNHEY and CDR2 is SVGAGI. The V gene lost 6 bases and the J gene lost 5 bases, with 16 bases spanning the gap. The CDR3 nucleotides are TGTGCCAGCAGCCGGTGGAGGGGTAGCGAGACCCAGTACTTC. The encoded protein is CASSRWRGSETQYF.

The chain uses TRBV6-5 and TRBJ2-3, with D possibly being TRBD2 (6 bases). The CDR3 loop spans 13 amino acids. CDR1 and CDR2 from the germline V gene are MNHEY and SVGAGI. The V and J ends lost 3 bases and 8 bases respectively, with 12 bases between them. The CDR3 protein is CASSYEEGGTQYF. The CDR3 DNA reads as TGTGCCAGCAGTTATGAGGAGGGTGGTACGCAGTATTTT.